This TCR beta chain was sequenced during a study of control samples from healthy donors and cancer patients. Some clones are missing from TCRdb's copy, which holds only in-frame ones; the method was immunoSEQ multiplex PCR. The repertoire holds roughly 59,000 clones, approximately 92% seen once, with about 1.8% in the top ten. Between the trimmed V and J ends, which lost 4 bases and 6 bases, there was a span of 18 bases. CDR1 and CDR2 from the germline V gene are PRHDT and FYEKMQ (reference sequence). CDR3 size: 15 residues. The origin of this receptor is a man aged 35 to 55 with colorectal cancer. Sequenced sample: PBMCs. The J gene is TRBJ1-2, the V gene TRBV13, with D tentatively TRBD1 (5 bases). The DNA of the CDR3 is TGTGCCAGCAGCTCCACTGCGTCCTACAGGAATGGCTACACCTTC. Its translation is CASSSTASYRNGYTF.